This T cell receptor (beta chain) came from a study of blood T cell repertoires in COVID-19. The CDR3 runs 16 residues. Germline CDR1 is SGHTA and CDR2 is FQGNSA. V gave up 5 bases and J gave up 7 bases; unmatched junction bases: 14. Produced via immunoSEQ multiplex PCR; TCRdb's table is partial and in-frame only. The sample yields about 120,000 clones, roughly 81% seen once. Material: peripheral blood. The clonotype comes from a man between 35 and 55 years old with acute or convalescent COVID-19. The chain uses TRBV7-2 and TRBJ2-7, with 10 bases identical to TRBD1. The CDR3 coding sequence is TGTGCCAGCAGCCAGCCCTGGGACAGGGGTCTGGGAGAGCAGTACTTC. Its translation is CASSQPWDRGLGEQYF.